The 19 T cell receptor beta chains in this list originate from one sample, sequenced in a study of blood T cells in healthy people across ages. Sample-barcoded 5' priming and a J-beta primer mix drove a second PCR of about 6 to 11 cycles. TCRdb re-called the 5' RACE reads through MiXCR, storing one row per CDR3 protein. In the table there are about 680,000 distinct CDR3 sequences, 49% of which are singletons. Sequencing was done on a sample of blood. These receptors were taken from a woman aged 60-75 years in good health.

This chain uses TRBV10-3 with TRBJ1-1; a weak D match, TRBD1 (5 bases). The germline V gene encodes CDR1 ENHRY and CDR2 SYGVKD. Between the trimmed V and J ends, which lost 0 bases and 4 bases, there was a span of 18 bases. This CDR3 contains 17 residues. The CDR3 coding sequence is TGTGCCATCAGTGAGTCATTTAACGCGGGGCTCCGCACTGAAGCTTTCTTT. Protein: CAISESFNAGLRTEAFF.

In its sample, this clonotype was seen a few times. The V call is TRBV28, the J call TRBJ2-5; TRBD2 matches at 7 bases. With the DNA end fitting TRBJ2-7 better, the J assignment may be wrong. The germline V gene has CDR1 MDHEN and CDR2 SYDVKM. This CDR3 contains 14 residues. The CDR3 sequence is CASSLVGGPGEQYF. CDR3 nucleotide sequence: TGTGCCAGCAGTTTGGTGGGAGGGCCGGGCGAGCAGTACTTC.

CDR3 bases: TGTGCCAGCAGTTTACCGGGACGTGTCTACGAGCAGTACTTC. Protein sequence: CASSLPGRVYEQYF. This rearrangement joins TRBV28 to TRBJ2-7, with D tentatively TRBD1 or TRBD2 (5 bases each). CDR3 length: 14 residues. Trimming pared 2 bases from V and 3 bases from J, leaving 11 bases between. Germline V gene data show CDR1 as MDHEN and CDR2 as SYDVKM. The whole variable domain, filled in from reference TRBV28 and TRBJ2-7, reads DVKVTQSSRYLVKRTGEKVFLECVQDMDHENMFWYRQDPGLGLRLIYFSYDVKMKEKGDIPEGYSVSREKKERFSLILESASTNQTSMYLCASSLPGRVYEQYFGPGTRLTVT.

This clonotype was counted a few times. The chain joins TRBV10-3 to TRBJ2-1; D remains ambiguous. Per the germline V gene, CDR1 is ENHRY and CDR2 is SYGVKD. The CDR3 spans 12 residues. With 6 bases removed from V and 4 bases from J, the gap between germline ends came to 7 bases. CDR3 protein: CAISEQYNEQFF. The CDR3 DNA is TGTGCCATCAGCGAACAATACAATGAGCAGTTCTTC.

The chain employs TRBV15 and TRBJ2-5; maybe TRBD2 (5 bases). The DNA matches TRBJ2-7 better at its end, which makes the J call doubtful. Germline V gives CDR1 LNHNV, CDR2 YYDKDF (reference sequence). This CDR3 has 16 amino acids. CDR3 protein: CATSRVSRGPVYEQYF. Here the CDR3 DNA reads TGTGCCACCAGCAGAGTAAGCCGAGGGCCGGTATACGAGCAGTACTTC.

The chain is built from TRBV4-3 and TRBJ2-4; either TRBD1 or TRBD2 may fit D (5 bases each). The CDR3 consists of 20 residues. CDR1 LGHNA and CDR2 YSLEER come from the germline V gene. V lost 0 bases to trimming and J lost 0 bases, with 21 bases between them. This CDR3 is CASSQDRGQGTKQAKNIQYF. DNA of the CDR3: TGCGCCAGCAGCCAAGATCGAGGGCAGGGAACTAAACAAGCCAAAAACATTCAGTACTTC.

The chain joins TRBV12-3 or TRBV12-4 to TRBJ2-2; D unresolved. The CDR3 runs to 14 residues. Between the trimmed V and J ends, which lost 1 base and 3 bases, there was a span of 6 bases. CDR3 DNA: TGTGCCAGCAGTTTAGGTGGGCACACCGGGGAGCTGTTTTTT. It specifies CASSLGGHTGELFF.

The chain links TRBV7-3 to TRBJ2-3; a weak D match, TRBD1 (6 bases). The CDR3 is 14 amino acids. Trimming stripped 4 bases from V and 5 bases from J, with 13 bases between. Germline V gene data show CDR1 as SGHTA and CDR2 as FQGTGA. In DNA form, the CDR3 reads TGTGCCAGCAGCTCGAACAGGGCTAGAGATACGCAGTATTTT. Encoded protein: CASSSNRARDTQYF.

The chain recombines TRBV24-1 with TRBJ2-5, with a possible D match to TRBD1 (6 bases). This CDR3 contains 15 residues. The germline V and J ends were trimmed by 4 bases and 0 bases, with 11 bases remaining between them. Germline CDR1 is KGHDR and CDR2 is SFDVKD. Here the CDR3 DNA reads TGTGCCACCAGTGACCCTACAGGGTACCAAGAGACCCAGTACTTC. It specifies CATSDPTGYQETQYF.

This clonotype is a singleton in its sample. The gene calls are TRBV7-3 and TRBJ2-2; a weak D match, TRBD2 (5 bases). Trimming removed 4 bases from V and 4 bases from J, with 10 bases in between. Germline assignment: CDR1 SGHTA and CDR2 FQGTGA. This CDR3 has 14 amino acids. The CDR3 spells CASSSYRGTGELFF. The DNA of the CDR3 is TGTGCCAGCAGCTCGTACCGGGGCACCGGGGAGCTGTTTTTT.

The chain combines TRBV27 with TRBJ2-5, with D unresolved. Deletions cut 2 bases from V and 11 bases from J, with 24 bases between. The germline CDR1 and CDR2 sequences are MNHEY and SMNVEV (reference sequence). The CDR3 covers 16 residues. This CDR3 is CASSLRYGMTWNEQYF. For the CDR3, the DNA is TGTGCCAGCAGTTTACGGTACGGCATGACATGGAATGAGCAGTACTTC.

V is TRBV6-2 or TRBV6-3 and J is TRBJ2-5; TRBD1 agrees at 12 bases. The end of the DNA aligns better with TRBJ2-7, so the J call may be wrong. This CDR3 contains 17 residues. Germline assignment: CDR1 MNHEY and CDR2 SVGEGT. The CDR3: CASSPSQGQGASYEQYF. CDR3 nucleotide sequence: TGTGCCAGCAGCCCAAGTCAGGGACAGGGGGCATCGTACGAGCAGTACTTC.

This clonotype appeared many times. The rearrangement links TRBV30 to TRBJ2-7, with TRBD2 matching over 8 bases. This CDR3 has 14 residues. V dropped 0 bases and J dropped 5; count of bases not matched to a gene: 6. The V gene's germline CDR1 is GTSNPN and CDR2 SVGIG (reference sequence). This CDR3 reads CAWSVGLASHEQYF. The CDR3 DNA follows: TGTGCCTGGAGTGTCGGACTAGCCAGTCACGAGCAGTACTTC. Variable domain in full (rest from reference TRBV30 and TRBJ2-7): SQTIHQWPATLVQPVGSPLSLECTVEGTSNPNLYWYRQAAGRGLQLLFYSVGIGQISSEVPQNLSASRPQDRQFILSSKKLLLSDSGFYLCAWSVGLASHEQYFGPGTRLTVT.

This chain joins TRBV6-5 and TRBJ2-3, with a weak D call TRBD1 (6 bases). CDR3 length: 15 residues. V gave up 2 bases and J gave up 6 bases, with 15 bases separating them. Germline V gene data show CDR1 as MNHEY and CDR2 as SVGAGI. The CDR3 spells CASSYGFGQLDTQYF. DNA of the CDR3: TGTGCCAGCAGTTACGGATTCGGACAGTTGGATACGCAGTATTTT.

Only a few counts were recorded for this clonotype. CDR3 sequence: CASSPRAANTEAFF. The DNA for the CDR3 is TGTGCCAGCAGTCCCCGGGCCGCCAACACTGAAGCTTTCTTT. The J gene is TRBJ1-1, the V gene TRBV5-5; no reliable D call. The CDR3 length is 14 residues. CDR1 is SGHKS, CDR2 YYEKEE, per germline (reference sequence). V lost 5 bases, J lost 2 bases, and 13 bases lay in between.

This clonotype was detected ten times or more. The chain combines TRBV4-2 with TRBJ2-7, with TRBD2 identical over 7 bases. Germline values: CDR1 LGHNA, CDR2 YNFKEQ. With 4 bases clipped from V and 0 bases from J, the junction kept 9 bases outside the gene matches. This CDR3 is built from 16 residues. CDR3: CASSPQVGGGSYEQYF. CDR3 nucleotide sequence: TGTGCCAGCAGCCCCCAGGTGGGGGGGGGCTCCTACGAGCAGTACTTC.

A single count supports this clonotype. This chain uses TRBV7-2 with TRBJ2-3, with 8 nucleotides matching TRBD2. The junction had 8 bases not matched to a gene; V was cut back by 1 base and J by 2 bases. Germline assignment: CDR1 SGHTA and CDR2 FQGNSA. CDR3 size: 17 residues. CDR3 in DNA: TGTGCCAGCAGCTTAGTTCGAGGCGGGGGGCCCACAGATACGCAGTATTTT. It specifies CASSLVRGGGPTDTQYF.

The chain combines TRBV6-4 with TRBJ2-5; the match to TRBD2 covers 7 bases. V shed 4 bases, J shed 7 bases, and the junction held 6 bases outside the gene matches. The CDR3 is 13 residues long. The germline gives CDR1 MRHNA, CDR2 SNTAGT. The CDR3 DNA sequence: TGTGCCAGCAGTGTATCGAGGGAGGGGACCCAGTACTTC. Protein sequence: CASSVSREGTQYF.

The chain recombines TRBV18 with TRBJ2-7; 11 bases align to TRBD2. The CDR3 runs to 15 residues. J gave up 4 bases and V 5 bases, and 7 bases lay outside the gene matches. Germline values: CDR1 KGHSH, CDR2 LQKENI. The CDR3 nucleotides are TGTGCCAGCTCAGCCGACGGGACTAGCGGTTACGAGCAGTACTTC. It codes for CASSADGTSGYEQYF.